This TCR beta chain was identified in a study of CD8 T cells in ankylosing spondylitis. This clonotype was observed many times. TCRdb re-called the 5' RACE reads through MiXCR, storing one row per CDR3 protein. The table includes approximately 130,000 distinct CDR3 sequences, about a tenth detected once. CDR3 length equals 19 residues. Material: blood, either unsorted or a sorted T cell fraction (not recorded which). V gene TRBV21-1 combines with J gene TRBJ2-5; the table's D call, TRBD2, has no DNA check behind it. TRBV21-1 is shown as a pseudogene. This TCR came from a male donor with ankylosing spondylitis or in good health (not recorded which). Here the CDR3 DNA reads TGTGCCAGCAGCTCTCAACTGGACAAACCGGGACTAGCTCAAGAGACCCAGTACTTC. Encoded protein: CASSSQLDKPGLAQETQYF.